The 24 T cell receptor beta chains listed next were all sequenced from one sample in a study of Tregs in tolerant kidney transplant recipients (dated by TCRdb to 2018 to 2020). The time point label, as the study defines it: blood sample drawn before combined kidney and bone marrow transplant. Library prep was done by the immunoSEQ multiplex PCR assay. TCRdb provides this immuneACCESS table in a form limited to in-frame rearrangements. Some clones are lacking; in checked studies, under half of them reflect an unresolved V gene, and why the rest are absent is not known. This sample's table contains approximately 30,000 clones. The ten largest clones capture approximately 14% of the sample. Material: CD8+ T cells from blood, obtained before the transplant. The receptors come from a human donor who received a combined kidney and bone marrow transplant.

Note on this clone: The sequenced fragment ends 3 residues before the CDR3 boundary, so the rest is inferred from the germline J gene. This chain joins TRBV4-1 and TRBJ1-1; a weak D match, TRBD1 (5 bases). The CDR3 runs 15 residues. Trimming shortened V by 4 bases and J by 5 bases, and 17 bases separated the two germline ends. Germline V CDR1 and CDR2: MGHRA, YSYEKL. Here the CDR3 reads CASSPLGQGGTEAFF. Incomplete CDR3 DNA: TGCGCCAGCAGCCCCTTAGGGCAGGGTGGGACTGAA.

Concerning this clone itself: The CDR3 extends 3 residues past the end of the read, so its final part is completed from the germline J gene. This chain uses TRBV11-1 with TRBJ2-7; tentatively, D is TRBD1 (5 bases). The CDR3 has 13 amino acids. CDR1 and CDR2 from the germline V gene are SGHAT and FQDESV (reference sequence). Trimming cost V 2 bases and J 5 bases, with 10 bases left between them. The CDR3 loop is CASSLNRFDEQYF. Incomplete CDR3 DNA: TGTGCCAGCAGCTTAAACAGGTTCGACGAG.

Concerning this clone: With the read ending 3 residues before the CDR3 end, the germline J gene is used to fill in that end. The chain has TRBV13 and TRBJ2-5; the match to TRBD1 covers 7 bases. Germline CDR1 and CDR2: PRHDT and FYEKMQ (reference sequence). CDR3 length: 14 residues. Trimming at V came to 6 bases and at J to 5 bases, leaving 9 bases not matched to a gene. CDR3 DNA (partial): TGTGCCAGCAGTGCGCAGGGGGTTCAGGAGACC. Its protein product is CASSAQGVQET. The whole CDR3 protein reads CASSAQGVQETQYF.

A word on this clone: The read stops 3 residues short of the end of the CDR3; the missing end is completed from the germline J gene. The V and J genes are TRBV19 and TRBJ2-7, with 10 bases lining up with TRBD2. The junction had 11 bases not matched to a gene; V was cut back by 5 bases and J by 4 bases. Per the germline V gene, CDR1 is LNHDA and CDR2 is SQIVND (reference sequence). The CDR3 extends over 16 amino acids. CDR3 amino acids: CASSPTISGRRYEQYF. Incomplete CDR3 DNA: TGTGCCAGTAGTCCCACTATTAGCGGGAGGCGATACGAG.

With regard to this clone: The read is 3 residues too short to cover the CDR3 end, so that end is filled in from the germline J gene. The rearrangement uses TRBV7-9 and TRBJ2-5; perhaps TRBD2 as D (6 bases). From germline, CDR1 is SEHNR and CDR2 FQNEAQ (reference sequence). V gave up 4 bases and J gave up 1 base, with 10 bases separating them. The CDR3 length is 14 residues. CDR3 in amino acids: CASSSFSGQETQYF. The part of the CDR3 DNA that was read is TGTGCCAGCAGCTCATTTAGCGGCCAAGAGACC.

CDR3 protein: CASSEEGGRGTDTQYF. The sequenced CDR3 bases are TGTGCCAGTAGTGAGGAAGGCGGGAGGGGCACAGATACG. The rearrangement links TRBV19 to TRBJ2-3; 9 bases are shared with TRBD2. The sequence runs out 3 residues before the end of the CDR3; the remainder is reconstructed from the germline J gene. The CDR3 has 16 amino acids. The ends lost 5 bases at V and 1 base at J; junction bases unmatched: 7. The germline V gene encodes CDR1 LNHDA and CDR2 SQIVND (reference sequence).

The sequenced part of the CDR3 DNA is TGTGCCAGCGAGGGCCTAACAGATACG. This sequence encodes CASEGLTDT. The entire CDR3 reads CASEGLTDTQYF. The chain joins TRBV2 to TRBJ2-3; tentatively, D is TRBD2 (5 bases). The CDR3 end is not reached by the read, which stops 3 residues before it; the germline J gene fills it in. Trimming cost V 8 bases and J 3 bases, with 9 bases left between them. Germline V gives CDR1 SNHLY, CDR2 FYNNEI. This CDR3 region has 12 residues. Combining the CDR3 with reference TRBV2 and TRBJ2-3 gives the whole variable domain EPEVTQTPSHQVTQMGQEVILRCVPISNHLYFYWYRQILGQKVEFLVSFYNNEISEKSEIFDDQFSVERPDGSNFTLKIRSTKLEDSAMYFCASEGLTDTQYFGPGTRLTVL.

The CDR3 loop is CASSPTSGLHYEQYF. The sequenced CDR3 bases are TGCGCCAGCAGCCCTACTAGCGGGTTACACTACGAG. This chain links TRBV4-1 with TRBJ2-7, with TRBD2 matching over 9 bases. With the read ending 3 residues before the CDR3 end, the germline J gene is used to fill in that end. Germline V gives CDR1 MGHRA, CDR2 YSYEKL. This CDR3 is built from 15 residues. V shed 4 bases, J shed 3 bases, and the junction held 7 bases outside the gene matches.

About this clone: The read ends 3 residues shy of where the CDR3 ends; the end is completed using the germline J gene. The gene calls are TRBV30 and TRBJ2-3, with TRBD2 identical over 8 bases. This CDR3 spans 15 amino acids. With 1 base clipped from V and 4 bases from J, the junction kept 7 bases outside the gene matches. CDR1 and CDR2 (germline): GTSNPN, SVGIG (reference sequence). CDR3 region: CAWSALAVSADTQYF. CDR3 DNA, as far as it was read: TGTGCCTGGAGTGCACTAGCGGTGTCCGCAGATACG.

As concerns this clone: The read is 3 residues too short to cover the CDR3 end, so that end is filled in from the germline J gene. The chain has TRBV2 and TRBJ2-7, with D possibly matching TRBD1 (6 bases). There are 13 residues in the CDR3. From germline, CDR1 is SNHLY and CDR2 FYNNEI. V lost 6 bases and J lost 6, with 15 bases in between. This CDR3 reads CASRDRTVPEQYF. Partial CDR3 DNA: TGTGCCAGCAGAGACCGGACAGTTCCCGAG.

On this clone itself: The sequenced fragment ends 3 residues before the CDR3 boundary, so the rest is inferred from the germline J gene. The genes are TRBV19 and TRBJ2-1; possible D gene TRBD2, 6 bases. The CDR3 spans 13 residues. Germline V gene lookup returns CDR1 LNHDA and CDR2 SQIVND (reference sequence). V was clipped by 4 bases and J by 3 bases, with 7 bases between them. CDR3 DNA (partial): TGTGCCAGTAGTAATAGCGGCTACAATGAG. It is translated as CASSNSGYNE. Given in full, the CDR3 is CASSNSGYNEQFF.

On this clone: The read terminates 3 residues before the CDR3 end, so the remaining end is supplied by the germline J gene. This chain uses TRBV4-1 with TRBJ2-1; TRBD1 agrees at 9 bases. The CDR3 runs 14 residues. J was trimmed by 7 bases and V by 4 bases; bases with no gene match: 5. Germline assignment: CDR1 MGHRA and CDR2 YSYEKL. CDR3 bases read: TGCGCCAGCAGCCTAAGGGGACAGGGAAATGAG. Its protein is CASSLRGQGNE. The whole CDR3 region reads CASSLRGQGNEQFF.

In the case of this clone: The read terminates 3 residues before the CDR3 end, so the remaining end is supplied by the germline J gene. The rearrangement joins TRBV7-8 to TRBJ1-1, with TRBD1 as a possible D gene (6 bases). V shed 3 bases and J shed 5 bases, with 13 bases lying between them. The CDR3 is 14 amino acids. Germline V gene sequence: CDR1 SGHVS, CDR2 FQNEAQ. The sequenced CDR3 bases are TGTGCCAGCAGCTTCGCTCAGGGGAGGACTGAA. Its translation: CASSFAQGRTE. In full, the CDR3 is CASSFAQGRTEAFF.

Regarding this clone: Coverage ceases 3 residues before the CDR3 finishes, and the germline J gene fills in the end. The chain couples TRBV19 to TRBJ1-1; TRBD1 matches 7 bases. The CDR3 has 16 amino acids. V shed 5 bases, J shed 3 bases, and the junction held 12 bases outside the gene matches. Germline V lookup: CDR1 LNHDA, CDR2 SQIVND (reference sequence). The CDR3 loop reads CASSALRDSWDTEAFF. The sequenced part of the CDR3 DNA is TGTGCCAGTAGTGCTCTCCGGGACAGTTGGGACACTGAA.

As regards this clone: The CDR3 end falls 3 residues outside the read, so it is completed with the germline J gene. The chain employs TRBV20-1 and TRBJ1-5; 7 nucleotides agree with TRBD1. Germline V gene data show CDR1 as DFQATT and CDR2 as SNEGSKA (reference sequence). Trimming cost V 0 bases and J 6 bases; bases outside gene matches: 11. The CDR3 has 16 residues. The CDR3 DNA, read in part, is TGCAGTGCTAGAGATCGTGACAGGGTAAAAGGTCAGCCC. It yields the protein CSARDRDRVKGQP. The whole CDR3 protein reads CSARDRDRVKGQPQHF.

On this clone itself: The read finishes 3 residues shy of the CDR3 end, and the germline J gene is used to complete it. The genes are TRBV29-1 and TRBJ2-1; 8 nucleotides line up with TRBD2. Trimming took 5 bases from V and 0 from J; bases not matched to a gene: 0. The CDR3 length is 13 residues. Per the germline V gene, CDR1 is SQVTM and CDR2 is ANQGSEA. CDR3 bases read: TGCAGCGTTCGGGGGGGCTCCTACAATGAG. Protein: CSVRGGSYNE. The whole CDR3 is CSVRGGSYNEQFF.

With respect to this clone: The read ends 3 residues early relative to the CDR3; the germline J gene fills the gap. The V gene is TRBV20-1, the J gene TRBJ2-5; TRBD1 might be the D (5 bases). Germline CDR1 DFQATT, CDR2 SNEGSKA (reference sequence). Trimming took 3 bases from V and 4 from J, leaving 15 bases between them. This CDR3 is 14 amino acids long. Incomplete CDR3 DNA: TGCAGTGCTAGGGATGGGGCAGGCCCAGAGACC. Protein: CSARDGAGPET. The entire CDR3 protein is CSARDGAGPETQYF.

CDR3 DNA, as far as it was read: TGTGCCAGCAGTCCCCTTGGAGGGGGAACTAATGAAAAA. This gives the protein CASSPLGGGTNEK. The whole CDR3 protein is CASSPLGGGTNEKLFF. The rearrangement links TRBV12-3 or TRBV12-4 to TRBJ1-4; D possibly corresponds to TRBD1 (6 bases). Coverage ceases 3 residues before the CDR3 finishes, and the germline J gene fills in the end. CDR3 length: 16 residues. Trimming took off 5 bases at V and 1 base at J, with 14 bases between the two ends.

About this clone: The CDR3 end is not reached by the read, which stops 3 residues before it; the germline J gene fills it in. The J gene is TRBJ2-1, the V gene TRBV7-2, with 8 bases fitting TRBD1. V lost 2 bases and J lost 4; bases outside the gene matches: 4. The CDR3 consists of 15 residues. CDR1 and CDR2 from the germline V gene are SGHTA and FQGNSA. CDR3 bases read: TGTGCCAGCAGCTTACAACAGGGGGTTTACAATGAG. It is translated as CASSLQQGVYNE. The full CDR3 protein reads CASSLQQGVYNEQFF.

With regard to this clone: The DNA ends 3 residues before the CDR3 does, and the rest of the CDR3 is filled in from the germline J gene. The chain employs TRBV7-3 and TRBJ2-3; perhaps TRBD2 as D (6 bases). Trimming left V 3 bases short and J 4 bases short, with 11 bases between. This CDR3 has 14 residues. Germline V gives CDR1 SGHTA, CDR2 FQGTGA. The CDR3 bases that were read are TGTGCCAGCAGCTTGTATACGGGGGCAGATACG. As protein: CASSLYTGADT. The complete CDR3 reads CASSLYTGADTQYF.

Details on this clone: From the germline J gene comes the end of the CDR3, since the read stops 3 residues before it. The V gene is TRBV20-1, the J gene TRBJ2-7; possibly TRBD1 for D (5 bases). Germline V gives CDR1 DFQATT, CDR2 SNEGSKA (reference sequence). Trimming cost V 2 bases and J 6 bases, with 11 bases left between them. This CDR3 is built from 12 residues. This CDR3 is CSARHEGAEQYF. The covered CDR3 bases are TGCAGTGCTAGACATGAAGGGGCCGAG.

Concerning this clone: The observed sequence ends 3 residues before the CDR3 terminus, with the missing tail filled in from the germline J gene. V usage is TRBV5-1 and J usage is TRBJ2-5; a weak D match, TRBD2 (5 bases). The germline V gene has CDR1 SGHRS and CDR2 YFSETQ. CDR3 size: 16 residues. With 4 bases removed from V and 4 bases from J, the gap between germline ends came to 20 bases. The CDR3 loop is CASSDSWTASLETQYF. The DNA read from the CDR3 is TGCGCCAGCAGCGACTCTTGGACTGCGAGCTTAGAGACC.

As to this clone: Sequencing ends 3 residues short of the CDR3 end; the germline J gene provides the rest. The chain is built from TRBV7-2 and TRBJ2-7; D may be TRBD1 (5 bases). CDR1 is SGHTA, CDR2 FQGNSA, per germline. V was trimmed by 1 base and J by 1 base, leaving 8 bases between them. The CDR3 contains 14 residues. Incomplete CDR3 DNA: TGTGCCAGCAGCTTAGTTAGGGGTTCCTACGAG. This gives the protein CASSLVRGSYE. In full, the CDR3 reads CASSLVRGSYEQYF.

The covered CDR3 bases are TGCGCCAGCAGCCAAGATACAGGGTATGGC. This codes for CASSQDTGYG. In full, the CDR3 is CASSQDTGYGYTF. The J gene is TRBJ1-2, the V gene TRBV4-1; D is possibly TRBD1 (6 bases). The read ends 3 residues early relative to the CDR3; the germline J gene fills the gap. This CDR3 has 13 amino acids. Germline CDR1 reads MGHRA; CDR2 reads YSYEKL. The V end was cut by 0 bases, the J end by 5 bases, with 7 bases between.